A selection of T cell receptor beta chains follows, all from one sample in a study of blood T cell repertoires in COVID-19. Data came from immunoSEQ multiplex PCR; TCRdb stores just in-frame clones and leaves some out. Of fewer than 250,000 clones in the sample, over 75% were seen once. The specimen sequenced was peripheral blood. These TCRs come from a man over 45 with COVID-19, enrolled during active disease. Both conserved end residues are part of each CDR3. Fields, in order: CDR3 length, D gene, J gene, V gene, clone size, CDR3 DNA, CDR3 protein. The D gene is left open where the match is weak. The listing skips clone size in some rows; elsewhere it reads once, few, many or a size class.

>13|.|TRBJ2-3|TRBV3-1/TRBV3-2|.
TGTGCCACCCGACTATTCGGCACAGATACGCAGTATTTT
CATRLFGTDTQYF
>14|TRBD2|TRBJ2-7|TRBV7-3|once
TGTGCCAGCAGCTATTCCAGCGGGAGTACCGAGCAGTACTTC
CASSYSSGSTEQYF
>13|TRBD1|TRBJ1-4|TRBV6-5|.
TGTGCCAGCAGGGCGACAGGGGACGTAAAACTGTTTTTT
CASRATGDVKLFF
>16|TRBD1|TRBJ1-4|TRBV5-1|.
TGCGCCAGCAGCTTTACCGGACAGGGCGGAACAGAAAAACTGTTTTTT
CASSFTGQGGTEKLFF
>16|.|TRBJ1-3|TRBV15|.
TGTGCCACCAGCAGAGACCCAGGGATCTCTGGAAACACCATATATTTT
CATSRDPGISGNTIYF
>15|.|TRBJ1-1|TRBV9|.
TGTGCCAGCAGCGTAGATGGGCAGATGAACACTGAAGCTTTCTTT
CASSVDGQMNTEAFF
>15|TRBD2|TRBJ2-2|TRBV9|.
TGTGCCAGCAGCGCGGGACTAGCGGTAACCGGGGAGCTGTTTTTT
CASSAGLAVTGELFF
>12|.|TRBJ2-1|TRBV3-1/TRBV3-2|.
TGTGCCAGCAGCCAAGGGGGAGGAGAGCAGTTCTTC
CASSQGGGEQFF
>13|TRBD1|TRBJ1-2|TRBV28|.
TGTGCCAGCAGACCCACAGGGGCTGATGGCTACACCTTC
CASRPTGADGYTF
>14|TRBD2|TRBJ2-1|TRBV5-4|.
TGTGCCAGCAGGCCGACTAGCGGGAGAAGTGAGCAGTTCTTC
CASRPTSGRSEQFF
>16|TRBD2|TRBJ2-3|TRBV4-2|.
TGTGCCAGCAGCCAAGGAGGTGGTAGCGGGGGAGATACGCAGTATTTT
CASSQGGGSGGDTQYF
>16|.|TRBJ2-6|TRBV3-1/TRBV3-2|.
TGTGCCAGCAGCCCATCACAGGGAGCTGGGGCCAACGTCCTGACTTTC
CASSPSQGAGANVLTF
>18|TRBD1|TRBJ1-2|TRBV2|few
TGTGCCAGTACCATGGGGTACCCGGGACAGGCGTCCCCCTATGGCTACACCTTC
CASTMGYPGQASPYGYTF
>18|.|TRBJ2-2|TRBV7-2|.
TGTGCCAGCAGCTTAGGCCTAGCGCCTACCGGTTACACCGGGGAGCTGTTTTTT
CASSLGLAPTGYTGELFF
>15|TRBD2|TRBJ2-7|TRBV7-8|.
TGTGCCAGCAGCCTCACTAGCGGAAGTGCCTACGAGCAGTACTTC
CASSLTSGSAYEQYF
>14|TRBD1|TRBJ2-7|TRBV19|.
TGTGCCAGTAGTCTCGGGACAGGGTCTTTCGAGCAGTACTTC
CASSLGTGSFEQYF
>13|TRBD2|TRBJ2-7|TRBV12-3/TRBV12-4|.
TGTGCCAGCAGGACTAGCGGGATCTACGAGCAGTACTTC
CASRTSGIYEQYF
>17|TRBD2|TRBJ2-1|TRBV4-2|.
TGTGCCAGCAGCCAGGGGGAGGGGACTAGCGGGGTCAATGAGCAGTTCTTC
CASSQGEGTSGVNEQFF
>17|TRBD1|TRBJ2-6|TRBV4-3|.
TGCGCCAGCAGCCAAGGGGACAGTTCCTCTGGGGCCAACGTCCTGACTTTC
CASSQGDSSSGANVLTF
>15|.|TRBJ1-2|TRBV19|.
TGTGCCAGTAGTATAGGAGGCAGTACCAACTATGGCTACACCTTC
CASSIGGSTNYGYTF
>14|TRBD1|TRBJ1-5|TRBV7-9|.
TGTGTCAGCAGCTCCGGGACAGGGAATCAGCCCCAGCATTTT
CVSSSGTGNQPQHF
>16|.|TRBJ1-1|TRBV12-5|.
TGTGCTAGTGGTCCAACCGGGGGTTCCAAGAACACTGAAGCTTTCTTT
CASGPTGGSKNTEAFF
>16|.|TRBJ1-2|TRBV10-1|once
TGCGCCAGCAAAAGTGAGGAGAGTCTAGAGTATCCGAGCTACACCTTC
CASKSEESLEYPSYTF
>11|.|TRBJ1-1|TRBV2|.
TGTGCGGGTGGGGCTAACACTGAAGCTTTCTTT
CAGGANTEAFF
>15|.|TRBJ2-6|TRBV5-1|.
TGCGCCAGCAGCCCCAGGGGTGGTGGGGCCAACGTCCTGACTTTC
CASSPRGGGANVLTF
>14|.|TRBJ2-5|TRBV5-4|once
TGTGCCAGCAGCTTGGGTACGACGGGAGAGACCCAGTACTTC
CASSLGTTGETQYF
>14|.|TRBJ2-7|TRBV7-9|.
TGTGCCAGCACCCCCCGGCGGGGAAGCTACGAGCAGTACTTC
CASTPRRGSYEQYF
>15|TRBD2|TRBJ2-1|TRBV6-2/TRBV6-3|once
TGTGCCAGCAGTACTAGCGGGGGGACCCACAATGAGCAGTTCTTC
CASSTSGGTHNEQFF
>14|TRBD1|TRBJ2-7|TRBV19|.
TGTGCCAGTAGTATAACAGGGGCCTCCTACGAGCAGTACTTC
CASSITGASYEQYF
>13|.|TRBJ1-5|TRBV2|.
TGTGCCAGCAGATACAGTAGCAATCAGCCCCAGCATTTT
CASRYSSNQPQHF
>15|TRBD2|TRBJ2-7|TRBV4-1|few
TGCGCCAGCAGCCAGAGAAGCGGGGTCTCCTACGAGCAGTACTTC
CASSQRSGVSYEQYF
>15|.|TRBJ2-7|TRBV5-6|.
TGTGCCAGCAGCTTGGCCGGGGGTTTCTCCTACGAGCAGTACTTC
CASSLAGGFSYEQYF
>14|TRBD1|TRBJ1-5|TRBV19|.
TGTGCCAGTAGTATGGAAGACAGGGATCAGCCCCAGCATTTT
CASSMEDRDQPQHF
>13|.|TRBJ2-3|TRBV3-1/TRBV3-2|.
TGTGCCAGCAGCCAACGTGAGACAGATACGCAGTATTTT
CASSQRETDTQYF
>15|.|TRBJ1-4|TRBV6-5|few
TGTGCCAGCAGTTACTCAGGGGCCCGTAATGAAAAACTGTTTTTT
CASSYSGARNEKLFF
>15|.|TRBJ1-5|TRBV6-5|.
TGTGCCAGCAGCCGACAGCGAAATAGCAATCAGCCCCAGCATTTT
CASSRQRNSNQPQHF
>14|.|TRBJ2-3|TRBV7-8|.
TGTGCCAGCAGCTTACCAGGGGAAGCAGATACGCAGTATTTT
CASSLPGEADTQYF
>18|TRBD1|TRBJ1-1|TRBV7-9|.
TGTGCCAGCAGCTTTCGCTCGACAGGGGGAAGCATGGCATCTGAAGCTTTCTTT
CASSFRSTGGSMASEAFF
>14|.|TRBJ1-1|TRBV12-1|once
TGTGCCAGCAGCCCCCGTCAGGCTGGGACTGAAGCTTTCTTT
CASSPRQAGTEAFF
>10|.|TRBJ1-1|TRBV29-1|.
TGCAGCGTTGAGGGGAGGGGAGCTTTCTTT
CSVEGRGAFF
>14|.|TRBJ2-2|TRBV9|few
TGTGCCAGCAGCGTACAGGGGAACACCGGGGAGCTGTTTTTT
CASSVQGNTGELFF
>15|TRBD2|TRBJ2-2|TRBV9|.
TGTGCCAGCAGCGTAATGGGACTAGCCGCCGGGGAGCTGTTTTTT
CASSVMGLAAGELFF
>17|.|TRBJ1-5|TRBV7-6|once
TGTGCCAGCAGCTTATCCACCGGGCAGGCGGGGAATCAGCCCCAGCATTTT
CASSLSTGQAGNQPQHF
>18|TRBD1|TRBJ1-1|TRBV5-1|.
TGCGCCAGCAGCTCCGGGACAGGGGGCTTTGCTGGGAACACTGAAGCTTTCTTT
CASSSGTGGFAGNTEAFF
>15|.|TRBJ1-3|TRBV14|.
TGTGCCAGCAGCCAAGAGTCCAGGTTTGGAAACACCATATATTTT
CASSQESRFGNTIYF
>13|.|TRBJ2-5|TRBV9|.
TGTGCCAGCAGCGTAAGTCCGAGGGAGACCCAGTACTTC
CASSVSPRETQYF
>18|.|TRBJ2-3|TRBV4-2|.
TGTGCCAGCAGCCAAGATGGGCTTGGACAGAGGCTGGGAGATACGCAGTATTTT
CASSQDGLGQRLGDTQYF
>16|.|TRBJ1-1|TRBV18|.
TGTGCCAGCTCACCACCGGGAGGGAACATGAACACTGAAGCTTTCTTT
CASSPPGGNMNTEAFF
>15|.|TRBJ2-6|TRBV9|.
TGTGCCAGCAGCGTTTCAGGGGACGGGGCCAACGTCCTGACTTTC
CASSVSGDGANVLTF
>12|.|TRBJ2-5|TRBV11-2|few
TGTGCCAGCAGCTCTCTAGACCCCACCCAGTACTTC
CASSSLDPTQYF
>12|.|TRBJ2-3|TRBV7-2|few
TGTGCCAGCAGCCTGAGGGGGTTTACGCAGTATTTT
CASSLRGFTQYF
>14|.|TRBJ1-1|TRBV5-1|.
TGCGCCAGCAGCTCCCAGGGAAGAGAAGTCGCGGCTTTCTTT
CASSSQGREVAAFF
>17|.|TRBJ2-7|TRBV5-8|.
TGTGCCAGCAGCCCGAGGAGGATGGGGGGGGCTTCCTACGAGCAGTACTTC
CASSPRRMGGASYEQYF
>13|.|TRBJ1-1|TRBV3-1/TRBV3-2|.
TGTGCCAGCAGCCGGTCCGAGGGTGTTGAAGCTTTCTTT
CASSRSEGVEAFF